This T cell receptor beta chain was recorded in a study of response to subunit inactivated influenza vaccine. The germline V gene encodes CDR1 SGHVS and CDR2 FQNEAQ. The CDR3 runs 15 residues. V dropped 4 bases and J dropped 2; count of bases not matched to a gene: 6. Each CDR3 protein gets one entry after TCRdb re-called the RT-PCR reads with MiXCR. The repertoire holds 500,000 to 700,000 distinct CDR3 sequences, with approximately 24% as singletons. The data also belong to a second study, concerning T cells expressing NK-cell markers. That work states: Researchers built TCR beta cDNA using 5'RACE template switching with UMIs. Eight donors were sequenced, seven testing HCMV-seropositive and one testing seronegative.

This sequence was found in a man aged 50 to 60 who received an inactivated influenza vaccine. Source: CD4+ T cells sorted from PBMCs, taken about 12 days after vaccination. The chain recombines TRBV7-8 with TRBJ2-5; TRBD1 matches at 8 bases. CDR3 protein: CASSYLGQGQETQYF. CDR3 coding DNA: TGTGCCAGCAGCTACCTCGGACAGGGACAAGAGACCCAGTACTTC.